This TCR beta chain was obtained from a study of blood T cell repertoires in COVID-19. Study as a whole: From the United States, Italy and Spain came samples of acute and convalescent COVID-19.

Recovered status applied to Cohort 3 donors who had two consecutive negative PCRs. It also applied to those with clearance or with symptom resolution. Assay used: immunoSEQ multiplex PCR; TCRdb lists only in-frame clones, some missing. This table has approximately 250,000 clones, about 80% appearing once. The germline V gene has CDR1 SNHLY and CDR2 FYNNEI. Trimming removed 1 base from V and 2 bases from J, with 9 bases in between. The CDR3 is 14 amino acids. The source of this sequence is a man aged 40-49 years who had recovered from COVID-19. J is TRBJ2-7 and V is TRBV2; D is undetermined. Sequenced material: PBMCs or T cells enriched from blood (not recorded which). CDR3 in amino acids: CASSEVGRTYEQYF. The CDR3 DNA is TGTGCCAGCAGTGAAGTGGGCAGGACCTACGAGCAGTACTTC.